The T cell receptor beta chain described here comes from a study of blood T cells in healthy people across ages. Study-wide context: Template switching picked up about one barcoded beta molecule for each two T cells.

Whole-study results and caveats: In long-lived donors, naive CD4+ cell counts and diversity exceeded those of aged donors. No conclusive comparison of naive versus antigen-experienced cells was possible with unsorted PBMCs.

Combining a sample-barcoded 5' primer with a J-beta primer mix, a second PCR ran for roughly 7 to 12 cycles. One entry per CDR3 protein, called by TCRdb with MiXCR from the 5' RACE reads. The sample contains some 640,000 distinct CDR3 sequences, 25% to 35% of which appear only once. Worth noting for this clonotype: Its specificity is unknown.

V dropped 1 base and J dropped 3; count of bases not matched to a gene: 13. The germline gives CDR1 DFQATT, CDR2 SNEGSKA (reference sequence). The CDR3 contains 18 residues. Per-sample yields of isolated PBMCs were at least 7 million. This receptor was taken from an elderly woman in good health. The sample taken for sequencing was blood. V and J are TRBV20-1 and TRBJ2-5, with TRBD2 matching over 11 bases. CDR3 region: CSARGTSGSDYVEETQYF. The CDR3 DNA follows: TGCAGTGCTAGAGGGACTAGCGGGTCTGACTACGTTGAAGAGACCCAGTACTTC.